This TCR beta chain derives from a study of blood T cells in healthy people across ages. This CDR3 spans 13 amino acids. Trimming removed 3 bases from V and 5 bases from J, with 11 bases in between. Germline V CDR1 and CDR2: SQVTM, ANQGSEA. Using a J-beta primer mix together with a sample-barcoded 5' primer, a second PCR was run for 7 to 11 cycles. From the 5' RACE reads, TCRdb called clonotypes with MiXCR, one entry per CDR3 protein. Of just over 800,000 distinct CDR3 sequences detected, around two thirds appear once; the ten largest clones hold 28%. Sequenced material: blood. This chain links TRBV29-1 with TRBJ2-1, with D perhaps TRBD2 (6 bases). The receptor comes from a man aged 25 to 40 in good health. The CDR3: CSVDRTNNNEQFF. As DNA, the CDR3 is TGCAGCGTTGACAGGACTAACAACAATGAGCAGTTCTTC.